These 9 T cell receptor beta chains came from one sample sequenced in a study of cytomegalovirus exposure and HLA in healthy donors. PCR primers comprised 60 Vbeta and 13 Jbeta primers. Measured with immunoSEQ multiplex PCR; TCRdb has only the in-frame clones, and not every one. Of approximately 130,000 clones in the sample, 81% were seen once. Source material: PBMCs. Receptors originate from a man aged 40-50 years in good health and CMV-seronegative.

The chain employs TRBV4-1 and TRBJ1-4; the D is unclear. CDR1 and CDR2 from the germline V gene are MGHRA and YSYEKL. The CDR3 is 17 residues long. With 0 bases removed from V and 3 bases from J, the gap between germline ends came to 14 bases. CDR3 DNA: TGCGCCAGCAGCCAAGATTCCAGAGGCGGTTCTAATGAAAAACTGTTTTTT. Its translation: CASSQDSRGGSNEKLFF.

V gene TRBV6-5 combines with J gene TRBJ2-4, with a tentative D call TRBD2 (5 bases). The CDR3 is made up of 14 amino acids. CDR1 and CDR2 (germline): MNHEY, SVGAGI. V lost 6 bases and J 0 bases, leaving 9 bases between the germline ends. The CDR3 protein is CASSRDLAKNIQYF. CDR3 nucleotides: TGTGCCAGCAGCCGGGATCTAGCCAAAAACATTCAGTACTTC.

The V gene is TRBV6-5, the J gene TRBJ2-7; TRBD2 matches 7 bases. The germline gives CDR1 MNHEY, CDR2 SVGAGI. This CDR3 contains 14 residues. V gave up 8 bases and J gave up 2 bases; unmatched junction bases: 9. The chain's CDR3 is CASQPTAGAYEQYF. The CDR3 bases are TGTGCCAGCCAACCCACCGCGGGGGCCTACGAGCAGTACTTC.

CDR3 in DNA: TGTGCCAGTAGTATAGGGACAACCCCCGAGACCCAGTACTTC. Amino acid sequence: CASSIGTTPETQYF. The J gene is TRBJ2-5, the V gene TRBV19; possible D gene TRBD1, 5 bases. The CDR3 sequence is 14 residues long. Germline V gives CDR1 LNHDA, CDR2 SQIVND (reference sequence). The germline V and J ends were trimmed by 1 base and 5 bases, with 11 bases remaining between them. Combining the CDR3 with reference TRBV19 and TRBJ2-5 gives the whole variable domain DGGITQSPKYLFRKEGQNVTLSCEQNLNHDAMYWYRQDPGQGLRLIYYSQIVNDFQKGDIAEGYSVSREKKESFPLTVTSAQKNPTAFYLCASSIGTTPETQYFGPGTRLLVL.

This clone has a handful of counts. The chain uses TRBV2 and TRBJ2-1; D may be TRBD1 (7 bases). This CDR3 contains 14 residues. Germline V gives CDR1 SNHLY, CDR2 FYNNEI. Between the trimmed V and J ends, which lost 6 bases and 4 bases, there was a span of 13 bases. The CDR3 bases are TGTGCCAGCAGGCGGGACAGTAATTACAATGAGCAGTTCTTC. Residues: CASRRDSNYNEQFF.

This chain connects TRBV27 to TRBJ1-2; D may be TRBD1 (6 bases). This CDR3 is 14 amino acids long. Germline V gene lookup returns CDR1 MNHEY and CDR2 SMNVEV (reference sequence). V dropped 6 bases and J dropped 4 bases, with 15 bases sitting between them. DNA for the CDR3: TGTGCCAGCAGGAAATTACAGGGAACCTATGGCTACACCTTC. Translating it yields CASRKLQGTYGYTF.

The V and J genes are TRBV10-2 and TRBJ1-4, with D perhaps TRBD1 (6 bases). Trimming shortened V by 9 bases and J by 5 bases, and 13 bases separated the two germline ends. This CDR3 is built from 13 residues. CDR1 and CDR2 from the germline V gene are WSHSY and SAAADI. The CDR3: CASGGAVNEKLFF. DNA for the CDR3: TGCGCCAGTGGGGGGGCCGTGAATGAAAAACTGTTTTTT.

The genes are TRBV4-1 and TRBJ2-1; the D gene is possibly TRBD2 (5 bases). Deletions cut 0 bases from V and 1 base from J, with 13 bases between. Germline values: CDR1 MGHRA, CDR2 YSYEKL. The CDR3 length is 17 residues. CDR3 amino acids: CASSQDRGLASYNEQFF. The CDR3 coding sequence is TGCGCCAGCAGCCAAGATCGTGGGCTAGCATCCTACAATGAGCAGTTCTTC.

This clone was recorded a few times. The chain recombines TRBV5-1 with TRBJ2-7; 12 positions agree with TRBD2. The CDR3 sequence is 20 residues long. J was trimmed by 4 bases and V by 3 bases; bases with no gene match: 20. Germline values: CDR1 SGHRS, CDR2 YFSETQ. DNA for the CDR3: TGCGCCAGCAGCTCCTCTCCTGACAGAGCTAGCGGGAGGGCCGGTTACGAGCAGTACTTC. This sequence encodes CASSSSPDRASGRAGYEQYF. The entire variable domain, with the rest obtained from reference TRBV5-1 and TRBJ2-7, is as follows: KAGVTQTPRYLIKTRGQQVTLSCSPISGHRSVSWYQQTPGQGLQFLFEYFSETQRNKGNFPGRFSGRQFSNSRSEMNVSTLELGDSALYLCASSSSPDRASGRAGYEQYFGPGTRLTVT.